Detailed here is one TCR beta chain. With a constant-region primer, TCR beta cDNA was made from approximately 520 ng of total RNA. Generation of the TCR beta libraries relied on three nested multiplex PCR rounds using slightly modified ARM-PCR. With TRBV1-TRBV30 forward primers and a C-beta reverse primer, the first two PCR rounds were run for 9 to 10 cycles each. TCRdb redid the calling of the multiplex PCR reads with MiXCR, one entry per CDR3 protein. The sample consists of some 110,000 distinct CDR3 sequences, roughly three fifths of them appearing once. Starting material for RNA and DNA co-extraction consisted of about 20-30 mg of unsorted bulk tissue. Five discrete regions of every tumor underwent sampling. This entry belongs to a study of tumor-infiltrating lymphocytes in primary liver carcinoma. Study-wide background: Tumor stage was T1-T3 N0M0, and tumor size was about 4 to 11 cm across.

Trimming took 3 bases from V and 8 from J, leaving 13 bases between them. The CDR3 contains 14 residues. Germline assignment: CDR1 SEHNR and CDR2 FQNEAQ (reference sequence). The material sequenced was liver tumor tissue from sampling region 3. The subset was: tumor region T3, left-lateral pole. This clonotype was sampled from an older woman with primary liver carcinoma and hepatitis B virus infection. The rearrangement uses TRBV7-9 and TRBJ1-4; D not certain. The chain's CDR3 is CASSFFPPGEKLFF. CDR3 DNA: TGTGCCAGCAGCTTCTTTCCCCCCGGGGAAAAACTGTTTTTT.